This T cell receptor (beta chain) was profiled in a study of T cells in Graves' hyperthyroidism and ophthalmopathy. About the study: Peripheral blood was collected at initial diagnosis, before any treatment.

This clonotype showed up just a few times. Amplification targeted TCR beta CDR3 regions from RNA transcripts. Carried out on the TCR CDR3, a first-round RT-PCR used the HTBI primer set. TCRdb recomputed calls from the multiplex PCR reads with MiXCR, one row per CDR3 protein. The sample contains roughly 640,000 distinct CDR3 sequences, around 16% of which appear only once. The specimen was blood. The TCR comes from a woman aged 40 to 50 with Graves' ophthalmopathy.

In DNA, the CDR3 is TGTGCCAGCAGCCAAGATTCGCGGGGGAACACTGAAGCTTTCTTT. It is translated as CASSQDSRGNTEAFF. J is TRBJ1-1 and V is TRBV3-1; D ambiguous. This CDR3 comprises 15 residues. Germline lookup yields CDR1 LGHDT and CDR2 YNNKEL (reference sequence). V dropped 0 bases and J dropped 1 base, with 9 bases sitting between them.